The clone carrying this TCR beta chain was counted a few times. Its antigen is undetermined. The source of the sample is a study of response to subunit inactivated influenza vaccine. Study observations and caveats: Few additional T cells are recruited per seasonal influenza vaccination, authors suggested.

TCRdb processed the RT-PCR reads anew with MiXCR; each CDR3 protein has one entry. The sample lists 150,000 or so distinct CDR3 sequences; 9.5% to 12% were seen once. V dropped 5 bases and J dropped 2; count of bases not matched to a gene: 7. CDR3 length: 16 residues. Germline V lookup: CDR1 MGHRA, CDR2 YSYEKL. The chain employs TRBV4-1 and TRBJ1-5, with 9 bases identical to TRBD1. The sample consisted of CD8+ T cells sorted from PBMCs, taken less than 30 months after vaccination. This TCR was sampled from a man between 50 and 69 years old who received an inactivated influenza vaccine. The CDR3 sequence is CASSGNRGLGNQPQHF. CDR3 nucleotide sequence: TGCGCCAGCAGCGGAAACAGGGGGCTAGGCAATCAGCCCCAGCATTTT.